These 27 T cell receptor beta chains were all obtained from the same sample, sequenced in a study of T-cell memory formation after mild COVID-19. From the 5' RACE reads, TCRdb called clonotypes with MiXCR, one entry per CDR3 protein. The table includes approximately 260,000 distinct CDR3 sequences, about 20% detected once. Sequenced sample: PBMCs or a T cell subset sorted from them (not recorded which). The receptors come from a man in his late teens or twenties who had mild COVID-19 (a few samples of this study predate the infection). Cell type and time point are not known.

This chain connects TRBV12-3 or TRBV12-4 to TRBJ2-5, with 11 bases that match TRBD2. This CDR3 region has 15 residues. Losses at the gene ends were 4 bases for V and 5 bases for J; bases not matched to a gene: 6. The CDR3 reads CASSSDGTSGETQYF. In nucleotides, the CDR3 is TGTGCCAGCAGTTCGGACGGGACTAGCGGCGAGACCCAGTACTTC.

This clonotype was seen a few times. This sequence joins TRBV5-1 and TRBJ1-1, with D tentatively TRBD1 (5 bases). This CDR3 region has 14 residues. Per germline, CDR1 SGHRS and CDR2 YFSETQ. Trimming pared 5 bases from V and 0 bases from J, leaving 11 bases between. CDR3 nucleotides: TGCGCCAGCAGTCGGGACGATATGAACACTGAAGCTTTCTTT. Its translation is CASSRDDMNTEAFF.

The gene calls are TRBV5-1 and TRBJ1-4; weak D call: TRBD1 (6 bases). Germline CDR1 is SGHRS and CDR2 is YFSETQ. The CDR3 has 14 amino acids. With 2 bases removed from V and 7 bases from J, the gap between germline ends came to 12 bases. The CDR3 spells CASSFTGYGEKLFF. The CDR3 DNA reads as TGCGCCAGCAGCTTTACAGGGTATGGTGAAAAACTGTTTTTT. Supplemented by reference TRBV5-1 and TRBJ1-4, the full variable domain reads KAGVTQTPRYLIKTRGQQVTLSCSPISGHRSVSWYQQTPGQGLQFLFEYFSETQRNKGNFPGRFSGRQFSNSRSEMNVSTLELGDSALYLCASSFTGYGEKLFFGSGTQLSVL.

This chain joins TRBV20-1 and TRBJ2-3; D may match TRBD1 or TRBD2 (5 bases each). Per germline, CDR1 DFQATT and CDR2 SNEGSKA (reference sequence). The CDR3 has 14 residues. Trimming removed 0 bases from V and 6 bases from J, with 13 bases in between. The CDR3, as DNA: TGCAGTGCTAGAGATGCCGGGGCATCGGATACGCAGTATTTT. Protein sequence: CSARDAGASDTQYF.

The rearrangement uses TRBV12-3 or TRBV12-4 and TRBJ1-5, with TRBD1 matching 7 bases. The CDR3 totals 16 residues. Trimming at V came to 3 bases and at J to 5 bases, leaving 10 bases not matched to a gene. Written as DNA, the CDR3 is TGTGCCAGCAGTTTGAGTCAGGGGGACCGTCATCAGCCCCAGCATTTT. Translated, it gives CASSLSQGDRHQPQHF.

The table lists this clonotype with many counts. V usage is TRBV7-8 and J usage is TRBJ2-5; a possible D gene is TRBD2 (5 bases). The CDR3 covers 13 residues. V lost 7 bases, J lost 0 bases, and 9 bases lay in between. Germline CDR1 is SGHVS and CDR2 is FQNEAQ. For the CDR3, the DNA is TGTGCCAGCAACCCCGGGGACCAAGAGACCCAGTACTTC. Translated: CASNPGDQETQYF. Full variable domain (outside the CDR3, taken from reference TRBV7-8 and TRBJ2-5): GAGVSQSPRYKVAKRGQDVALRCDPISGHVSLFWYQQALGQGPEFLTYFQNEAQLDKSGLPSDRFFAERPEGSVSTLKIQRTQQEDSAVYLCASNPGDQETQYFGPGTRLLVL.

V is TRBV15 and J is TRBJ2-3; 8 positions match TRBD2. Looked up from germline, CDR1 is LNHNV and CDR2 is YYDKDF (reference sequence). This CDR3 is 16 amino acids long. V shed 1 base, J shed 6 bases, and the junction held 9 bases outside the gene matches. This CDR3 reads CATSRVTGGPDDTQYF. For the CDR3, the DNA is TGTGCCACCAGCAGAGTAACGGGGGGGCCGGATGATACGCAGTATTTT. The variable domain in full, completed from reference TRBV15 and TRBJ2-3, reads DAMVIQNPRYQVTQFGKPVTLSCSQTLNHNVMYWYQQKSSQAPKLLFHYYDKDFNNEADTPDNFQSRRPNTSFCFLDIRSPGLGDTAMYLCATSRVTGGPDDTQYFGPGTRLTVL.

This clonotype was seen just once. The chain combines TRBV5-4 with TRBJ2-3; D gene unclear. The germline V gene has CDR1 SGHNT and CDR2 YYREEE (reference sequence). The CDR3 has 14 residues. The V end was cut by 8 bases, the J end by 6 bases, with 19 bases between. CDR3 sequence reads: CASMKNSEGDTQYF. The CDR3 DNA reads as TGTGCCAGTATGAAGAACTCAGAAGGGGATACGCAGTATTTT.

This chain links TRBV4-3 with TRBJ2-1, with D unclear. From germline, CDR1 is LGHNA and CDR2 YSLEER. Trimming stripped 0 bases from V and 8 bases from J, with 17 bases between. The CDR3 has 16 residues. CDR3 nucleotides: TGCGCCAGCAGCCAAGAGACTCTCTCTCAGTACGATGAGCAGTTCTTC. This translates into CASSQETLSQYDEQFF.

This clonotype was seen repeatedly, ten times or more. V is TRBV2 and J is TRBJ2-5; tentatively, D is TRBD2 (6 bases). V was trimmed by 9 bases and J by 4 bases, leaving 18 bases between them. The germline CDR1 and CDR2 sequences are SNHLY and FYNNEI. The CDR3 totals 14 residues. The CDR3 sequence is CASYSVGGGETQYF. The CDR3 bases are TGTGCCAGTTATAGCGTGGGAGGCGGAGAGACCCAGTACTTC.

The rearrangement joins TRBV7-2 to TRBJ2-1; D unclear. Germline-derived CDR1 and CDR2 are SGHTA and FQGNSA. The length of the CDR3 is 13 residues. Deletions cut 2 bases from V and 8 bases from J, with 10 bases between. This chain's CDR3 is CASSLSPRDEQFF. Here the CDR3 DNA reads TGTGCCAGCAGCTTAAGTCCCCGGGATGAGCAGTTCTTC. The full variable domain, its missing parts supplied by reference TRBV7-2 and TRBJ2-1, is GAGVSQSPSNKVTEKGKDVELRCDPISGHTALYWYRQSLGQGLEFLIYFQGNSAPDKSGLPSDRFSAERTGGSVSTLTIQRTQQEDSAVYLCASSLSPRDEQFFGPGTRLTVL.

This clonotype was seen a few times. The gene calls are TRBV14 and TRBJ2-1, with 8 bases fitting TRBD2. Trimming cost V 3 bases and J 8 bases; bases outside gene matches: 6. This CDR3 spans 14 amino acids. Germline V gene data show CDR1 as SGHDN and CDR2 as FVKESK. The CDR3 spells CASSQTGGRDEQFF. In DNA, the CDR3 is TGTGCCAGCAGCCAGACGGGGGGGCGGGATGAGCAGTTCTTC.

The table lists this clonotype with many counts. The chain carries TRBV7-2 and TRBJ2-2, with a tentative D call TRBD2 (6 bases). V was shortened by 5 bases and J by 4 bases, with 14 bases between the two germline ends. This CDR3 is 15 amino acids long. Germline V gene sequence: CDR1 SGHTA, CDR2 FQGNSA. The CDR3 region is CASSLLSGGTGELFF. In DNA, the CDR3 is TGTGCCAGCAGCCTGCTATCCGGGGGCACCGGGGAGCTGTTTTTT.

The V call is TRBV10-3, the J call TRBJ2-7, with TRBD2 matching over 15 bases. This CDR3 comprises 15 residues. CDR1 is ENHRY and CDR2 is SYGVKD in the germline V gene. The V and J ends lost 4 bases and 5 bases, in that order; junction bases with no gene match: 3. CDR3 amino acids: CAISGTSGGADEQYF. The DNA of the CDR3 is TGTGCCATCAGTGGGACTAGCGGGGGGGCCGACGAGCAGTACTTC.

In this sample, this clonotype turned up a few times. In DNA, the CDR3 is TGTGCCAGCACCATAGGGGGCGGGGCCGCAGATACGCAGTATTTT. Its protein product is CASTIGGGAADTQYF. The chain uses TRBV5-6 and TRBJ2-3; TRBD1 might be the D (7 bases). V lost 6 bases to trimming and J lost 4 bases, with 18 bases between them. The CDR3 covers 15 residues. Germline CDR1 and CDR2: SGHDT and YYEEEE.

The chain carries TRBV20-1 and TRBJ1-5, with D possibly TRBD1 on 5 matching bases. Trimming left V 3 bases short and J 4 bases short, with 10 bases between. The CDR3 length is 13 residues. Per germline, CDR1 DFQATT and CDR2 SNEGSKA (reference sequence). In nucleotides, the CDR3 is TGCAGTGCTAGTCTGGCAGGGAATCAGCCCCAGCATTTT. Its protein is CSASLAGNQPQHF.

This clonotype was seen more than once but under ten times. CDR3: CASSLSPYTDTQYF. In DNA, the CDR3 is TGTGCCAGCAGCTTATCGCCCTACACAGATACGCAGTATTTT. The genes are TRBV7-8 and TRBJ2-3; D not resolved. Germline assignment: CDR1 SGHVS and CDR2 FQNEAQ. V was pared by 2 bases and J by 2 bases, with 8 bases between. This CDR3 has 14 residues.

The sample holds a few counts of this clonotype. V and J are TRBV29-1 and TRBJ2-7, with a possible D match to TRBD2 (5 bases). Germline V gene data show CDR1 as SQVTM and CDR2 as ANQGSEA. This CDR3 spans 14 amino acids. V dropped 5 bases and J dropped 0 bases, with 14 bases sitting between them. The DNA for the CDR3 is TGCAGCGTTTTCGGAGGCACCAGCTCCTACGAGCAGTACTTC. Its translation is CSVFGGTSSYEQYF.

This clonotype was seen a handful of times. The V gene is TRBV4-3, the J gene TRBJ1-2; weak D call: TRBD1 (6 bases). CDR1 is LGHNA and CDR2 is YSLEER in the germline V gene. The CDR3 has 15 residues. Trimming removed 0 bases from V and 6 bases from J, with 14 bases in between. CDR3 loop: CASSQDRGAGDGYTF. CDR3 bases: TGCGCCAGCAGCCAAGATCGGGGGGCGGGGGATGGCTACACCTTC.

This clonotype showed up many times. This chain links TRBV7-9 with TRBJ2-7, with D possibly TRBD2 on 7 matching bases. This CDR3 region has 13 residues. Germline CDR1 is SEHNR and CDR2 is FQNEAQ (reference sequence). V gave up 4 bases and J gave up 6 bases, with 13 bases separating them. CDR3 amino acids: CASSSQGGVEQYF. CDR3 nucleotides: TGTGCCAGCAGCTCCCAAGGGGGGGTCGAGCAGTACTTC.

This chain joins TRBV4-1 and TRBJ2-7; TRBD1 matches at 7 bases. The length of the CDR3 is 16 residues. J lost 0 bases, V lost 3 bases, and 8 bases had no gene match. Germline CDR1 is MGHRA and CDR2 is YSYEKL. The CDR3 is CASSQAAGGPSYEQYF. The CDR3 DNA sequence: TGCGCCAGCAGCCAGGCCGCAGGGGGACCCTCCTACGAGCAGTACTTC.

This chain joins TRBV5-6 and TRBJ1-2; tentative D call: TRBD1 (5 bases). The CDR3 contains 12 residues. The germline V gene has CDR1 SGHDT and CDR2 YYEEEE. Trimming left V 4 bases short and J 5 bases short, with 9 bases between. The CDR3 DNA is TGTGCCAGCAGCGGGGGTGGATATGGCTACACCTTC. Translating gives CASSGGGYGYTF.

The chain employs TRBV28 and TRBJ1-2, with 11 bases that match TRBD1. The J segment lost 1 base and the V segment lost 5 bases, leaving 9 bases of the junction unmatched. Germline V CDR1 and CDR2: MDHEN, SYDVKM. CDR3 length: 17 amino acids. The CDR3 DNA reads as TGTGCCAGCAGTCCCACCGGGACAGGGGGTGTTAACTATGGCTACACCTTC. This sequence encodes CASSPTGTGGVNYGYTF.

The chain uses TRBV29-1 and TRBJ1-1, with a weak D call TRBD1 (5 bases). The V end was cut by 4 bases, the J end by 5 bases, with 17 bases between. This CDR3 comprises 14 residues. The germline gives CDR1 SQVTM, CDR2 ANQGSEA. In DNA form, the CDR3 reads TGCAGCGTTGCCCCGGGAAAGGGGAGGACTGAAGCTTTCTTT. This encodes CSVAPGKGRTEAFF.

This clonotype turned up a few times. The genes are TRBV6-1 and TRBJ2-1; 7 bases are a match to TRBD2. V dropped 2 bases and J dropped 8; count of bases not matched to a gene: 3. Germline V gene lookup returns CDR1 MNHNS and CDR2 SASEGT. CDR3 length: 13 residues. CDR3 sequence (DNA): TGTGCCAGCAGTGAACTTGGGGGGGATGAGCAGTTCTTC. Protein: CASSELGGDEQFF.

This chain connects TRBV6-6 to TRBJ1-6, with D perhaps TRBD1 (5 bases). The V end lost 1 base, the J end lost 0 bases, and 19 bases lay between the germline ends. Germline V gene data show CDR1 as MNHNY and CDR2 as SVGAGI (reference sequence). The CDR3 has 20 residues. The CDR3 loop reads CASSYFAPGDSSSYNSPLHF. Written as DNA, the CDR3 is TGTGCCAGCAGTTACTTCGCCCCGGGGGATTCTAGCTCCTATAATTCACCCCTCCACTTT.

J is TRBJ2-7 and V is TRBV6-6, with D perhaps given as TRBD1 or TRBD2 (5 bases each). The length of the CDR3 is 14 residues. With 6 bases removed from V and 2 bases from J, the gap between germline ends came to 14 bases. In germline, CDR1 is MNHNY, CDR2 SVGAGI (reference sequence). In DNA, the CDR3 is TGTGCCAGCAGCCGCCGGGACGGGGCCTACGAGCAGTACGTC. Translation gives CASSRRDGAYEQYV.